The next 15 T cell receptor beta chains were all read from a single sample in a study of cytomegalovirus exposure and HLA in healthy donors. Generated by immunoSEQ multiplex PCR, the TCRdb table keeps only in-frame clones and is missing some. The sample has about 130,000 clones, roughly nine tenths seen once; the top ten hold approximately 9.2%. Specimen: PBMCs. The source is a woman in her late teens or twenties in good health and CMV-seropositive.

The chain links TRBV6-5 to TRBJ1-1; D gene uncertain. The germline CDR1 and CDR2 sequences are MNHEY and SVGAGI. CDR3 length equals 11 residues. V was trimmed by 10 bases and J by 5 bases, leaving 11 bases between them. As DNA, the CDR3 is TGTGCCACCACACGACATACTGAAGCTTTCTTT. It specifies CATTRHTEAFF.

In the case of this clone: Different DNA sequences within this sample yield the same CDR3. The chain couples TRBV29-1 to TRBJ1-1; D not resolved. This CDR3 has 13 amino acids. The germline V and J ends were trimmed by 5 bases and 1 base, with 11 bases remaining between them. CDR1 SQVTM and CDR2 ANQGSEA come from the germline V gene. CDR3 DNA sequence: TGCAGCGTTAATGGTGGCCCGAACACTGAAGCTTTCTTT. Translation: CSVNGGPNTEAFF.

The chain employs TRBV4-1 and TRBJ2-5; TRBD1 is a possible D gene (6 bases). Trimming took off 2 bases at V and 1 base at J, with 11 bases between the two ends. The CDR3 has 15 residues. The germline V gene encodes CDR1 MGHRA and CDR2 YSYEKL. The CDR3 spells CASSQLDSAQETQYF. The DNA of the CDR3 is TGCGCCAGCAGCCAATTGGACAGTGCCCAAGAGACCCAGTACTTC.

This sequence joins TRBV2 and TRBJ1-1; the D gene is possibly TRBD1 (6 bases). V gave up 6 bases and J gave up 4 bases, with 12 bases separating them. CDR3 length: 13 residues. Germline assignment: CDR1 SNHLY and CDR2 FYNNEI. CDR3 loop: CASSRQVSTEAFF. Here the CDR3 DNA reads TGTGCCAGCAGCCGACAGGTGAGCACTGAAGCTTTCTTT.

The gene calls are TRBV28 and TRBJ1-5; D is undetermined. CDR3 length equals 13 residues. The germline gives CDR1 MDHEN, CDR2 SYDVKM. V was cut by 6 bases and J by 0 bases, with 6 bases left in between. CDR3 sequence reads: CASSANSNQPQHF. The CDR3 nucleotides read TGTGCCAGCAGCGCTAATAGCAATCAGCCCCAGCATTTT.

Only one count was recorded for this clone. The V call is TRBV7-9, the J call TRBJ2-3; 8 nucleotides line up with TRBD1. Germline assignment: CDR1 SEHNR and CDR2 FQNEAQ (reference sequence). This CDR3 spans 18 amino acids. V was clipped by 1 base and J by 3 bases; unmatched bases: 12. CDR3 in amino acids: CASSLVRQGAFRTDTQYF. The DNA of the CDR3 is TGTGCCAGCAGCTTAGTGCGGCAGGGGGCTTTCAGGACAGATACGCAGTATTTT.

The chain joins TRBV5-4 to TRBJ1-2; TRBD1 is a possible D gene (6 bases). The CDR3 loop spans 12 amino acids. Trimming removed 5 bases at V and 4 bases at J, with 9 bases between. Germline V lookup: CDR1 SGHNT, CDR2 YYREEE (reference sequence). CDR3 bases: TGTGCCAGCAGTTCGGACAGCTATGGCTACACCTTC. This sequence encodes CASSSDSYGYTF.

This clone has just a few counts. The chain couples TRBV5-6 to TRBJ1-2, with 7 bases aligning to TRBD1. CDR1 and CDR2 from the germline V gene are SGHDT and YYEEEE. This CDR3 has 12 amino acids. With 5 bases clipped from V and 3 bases from J, the junction kept 1 base outside the gene matches. In DNA, the CDR3 is TGTGCCAGCAGTACAGGGGACTATGGCTACACCTTC. Its translation: CASSTGDYGYTF. The full variable domain, completed using reference TRBV5-6 and TRBJ1-2, is DAGVTQSPTHLIKTRGQQVTLRCSPKSGHDTVSWYQQALGQGPQFIFQYYEEEERQRGNFPDRFSGHQFPNYSSELNVNALLLGDSALYLCASSTGDYGYTFGSGTRLTVV.

The chain combines TRBV15 with TRBJ2-1; 13 bases map to TRBD2. The CDR3 runs to 17 residues. CDR1 and CDR2 (germline): LNHNV, YYDKDF (reference sequence). Trimming at V came to 6 bases and at J to 4 bases, leaving 9 bases not matched to a gene. The CDR3 sequence: CATRQTSGGPRYNEQFF. CDR3 bases: TGTGCCACCAGACAGACTAGCGGGGGGCCCCGGTACAATGAGCAGTTCTTC.

The chain recombines TRBV7-2 with TRBJ1-4; D is ambiguous. The CDR3 sequence is 15 residues long. Trimming removed 3 bases at V and 7 bases at J, with 15 bases between. Germline loops: CDR1 SGHTA, CDR2 FQGNSA. DNA for the CDR3: TGTGCCAGCAGCTTCGGAGGCGCGGGAGGTGAAAAACTGTTTTTT. It translates to CASSFGGAGGEKLFF.

This clone came up once. The gene calls are TRBV9 and TRBJ1-1, with 7 bases aligning to TRBD1. The V gene end was trimmed by 4 bases and the J gene end by 12 bases; junction bases not matched to a gene: 18. The CDR3 extends over 15 amino acids. CDR1 SGDLS and CDR2 YYNGEE come from the germline V gene. The CDR3 region has the DNA TGTGCCAGCAGCTTCACTTTCGCAGGGGGAAGAGAGACTTTCTTT. Translating it yields CASSFTFAGGRETFF.

The chain links TRBV7-6 to TRBJ2-5; the D gene is possibly TRBD1 (5 bases). CDR3 length equals 13 residues. The germline V and J ends were trimmed by 2 bases and 4 bases, with 8 bases remaining between them. Germline CDR1 reads SGHVS; CDR2 reads FNYEAQ. The DNA of the CDR3 is TGTGCCAGCAGCTTATACAGGACAGAGACCCAGTACTTC. It specifies CASSLYRTETQYF.

This clone came up once. The chain is built from TRBV14 and TRBJ2-3, with D hard to call. The CDR3 is 16 residues long. Germline-derived CDR1 and CDR2 are SGHDN and FVKESK. V was pared by 4 bases and J by 3 bases, with 17 bases between. The CDR3 spells CASSPHQTSGTDTQYF. CDR3 nucleotides: TGTGCCAGCAGCCCTCACCAAACCTCGGGTACAGATACGCAGTATTTT.

The V and J genes are TRBV28 and TRBJ2-7; D is possibly TRBD1 (6 bases). Trimming pared 3 bases from V and 0 bases from J, leaving 12 bases between. There are 15 residues in the CDR3. CDR1 is MDHEN, CDR2 SYDVKM, per germline. This chain's CDR3 is CASSFFGQSSYEQYF. The CDR3 nucleotides read TGTGCCAGCAGTTTTTTCGGACAGAGCTCCTACGAGCAGTACTTC.

The V call is TRBV29-1, the J call TRBJ2-2; D remains ambiguous. V was cut by 2 bases and J by 1 base, with 5 bases left in between. CDR3 size: 13 residues. Germline V gene data show CDR1 as SQVTM and CDR2 as ANQGSEA. CDR3 sequence: CSVESGNTGELFF. The CDR3 DNA is TGCAGCGTTGAATCAGGGAACACCGGGGAGCTGTTTTTT.